This passage covers 11 T cell receptor beta chains from one sample sequenced in a study of blood T cell repertoires in COVID-19. Here immunoSEQ multiplex PCR was the method, and the copy in TCRdb shows in-frame clones only, minus some. Of about 350,000 clones listed, 88% are singletons. Sequencing input: PBMCs or T cells enriched from blood (not recorded which). The source is a woman aged 25 to 39 who had been exposed to COVID-19.

The gene calls are TRBV10-2 and TRBJ1-1, with 7 bases aligning to TRBD1. The J segment lost 1 base and the V segment lost 2 bases, leaving 1 base of the junction unmatched. The V gene's germline CDR1 is WSHSY and CDR2 SAAADI. CDR3 size: 14 residues. Here the CDR3 reads CASSEAGGNTEAFF. CDR3 nucleotide sequence: TGCGCCAGCAGTGAGGCAGGGGGGAACACTGAAGCTTTCTTT.

The chain carries TRBV20-1 and TRBJ1-2, with unresolved D. CDR3 length equals 11 residues. The ends were cut back, 0 bases at V and 12 bases at J, with 11 bases in the middle. Germline assignment: CDR1 DFQATT and CDR2 SNEGSKA (reference sequence). The CDR3 protein is CSARDGHRNTF. The CDR3 DNA reads as TGCAGTGCTAGAGATGGGCACCGTAACACCTTC.

V is TRBV24-1 and J is TRBJ2-7, with 7 positions matching TRBD1. Looked up from germline, CDR1 is KGHDR and CDR2 is SFDVKD. The trim removed 4 bases at V and 7 bases at J, leaving 9 bases unmatched. This CDR3 has 14 amino acids. CDR3 sequence reads: CATSDRDRVMEQYF. The CDR3 nucleotides are TGTGCCACCAGTGACCGAGACAGGGTGATGGAGCAGTACTTC.

About this clone itself: At one boundary the junction diverges from the germline segment, which might be a read error. This chain joins TRBV7-2 and TRBJ2-7; D remains ambiguous. The CDR3 runs 15 residues. Per the germline V gene, CDR1 is SGHTA and CDR2 is FQGNSA. CDR3 nucleotides: TGTGCCAGCAGTTTAGGCGTTGGTCCACTCTACGAGCAGTACTTC. Protein product: CASSLGVGPLYEQYF.

The chain joins TRBV30 to TRBJ1-5; the D gene is possibly TRBD1 (5 bases). The germline V gene encodes CDR1 GTSNPN and CDR2 SVGIG (reference sequence). There are 16 residues in the CDR3. Trimming shortened V by 2 bases and J by 6 bases, and 20 bases separated the two germline ends. As DNA, the CDR3 is TGTGCCTGGAGTAAAAGGTTCGGGGGGTCCGGTCAGCCCCAGCATTTT. This translates into CAWSKRFGGSGQPQHF.

The chain links TRBV27 to TRBJ1-5; 12 positions agree with TRBD1. The CDR3 loop spans 18 amino acids. V trimming: 5 bases; J trimming: 0 bases; junction bases outside the gene matches: 8. Germline lookup yields CDR1 MNHEY and CDR2 SMNVEV (reference sequence). Written as DNA, the CDR3 is TGTGCCAGCAGTCGCCGGGACAGGGGGCTTGGTAGCAATCAGCCCCAGCATTTT. Protein product: CASSRRDRGLGSNQPQHF.

V gene TRBV30 combines with J gene TRBJ2-3; tentatively, D is TRBD2 (6 bases). V lost 3 bases, J lost 1 base, and 11 bases lay in between. This CDR3 region has 14 residues. Germline V CDR1 and CDR2: GTSNPN, SVGIG (reference sequence). CDR3 loop: CAWRGGWGTDTQYF. DNA for the CDR3: TGTGCCTGGAGGGGGGGTTGGGGCACAGATACGCAGTATTTT.

This clone has more than one count but fewer than ten. V and J are TRBV11-2 and TRBJ1-1, with 7 nucleotides matching TRBD1. J gave up 5 bases and V 3 bases, and 12 bases lay outside the gene matches. The CDR3 is made up of 16 amino acids. The germline gives CDR1 SGHAT, CDR2 FQNNGV. The CDR3 DNA sequence: TGTGCCAGCAGCTTGGGTGACAGGGTCCTTGGGACTGAAGCTTTCTTT. Amino acid sequence: CASSLGDRVLGTEAFF. Using reference TRBV11-2 and TRBJ1-1 for the parts outside the CDR3, the full variable domain is EAGVAQSPRYKIIEKRQSVAFWCNPISGHATLYWYQQILGQGPKLLIQFQNNGVVDDSQLPKDRFSAERLKGVDSTLKIQPAKLEDSAVYLCASSLGDRVLGTEAFFGQGTRLTVV.

The V gene is TRBV28, the J gene TRBJ1-6, with TRBD1 as a possible D gene (5 bases). Trimming stripped 2 bases from V and 6 bases from J, with 8 bases between. Germline CDR1 is MDHEN and CDR2 is SYDVKM. This CDR3 has 14 residues. The CDR3 bases are TGTGCCAGCAGTTTAGGGGGGACTAATTCACCCCTCCACTTT. The encoded protein is CASSLGGTNSPLHF.

The chain links TRBV30 to TRBJ1-2; D remains ambiguous. This CDR3 has 11 residues. The germline V gene has CDR1 GTSNPN and CDR2 SVGIG (reference sequence). V shed 2 bases and J shed 11 bases, with 12 bases lying between them. The CDR3 sequence: CAWSSPRGYTF. As DNA, the CDR3 is TGTGCCTGGAGTAGCCCGCGAGGTTACACCTTC.

The gene calls are TRBV10-3 and TRBJ2-1, with TRBD2 matching over 9 bases. Germline values: CDR1 ENHRY, CDR2 SYGVKD. Trimming at V came to 4 bases and at J to 8 bases, leaving 9 bases not matched to a gene. The CDR3 is 15 residues long. The CDR3 protein is CAISALAGGTHEQFF. The CDR3 coding sequence is TGTGCCATCAGTGCCCTCGCGGGAGGGACCCATGAGCAGTTCTTC.